A single sample is the source of the 10 T cell receptor beta chains below, sequenced in a study of cytomegalovirus exposure and HLA in healthy donors. Sequenced by immunoSEQ multiplex PCR; TCRdb stores in-frame clones only, minus some. The sample has about 160,000 clones; over 85% are singletons. Sequences were obtained from PBMCs. The receptor source for this set is a man aged 18 to 29 in good health and CMV-seropositive.

The sample holds one count of this clone. The rearrangement links TRBV29-1 to TRBJ1-3; TRBD1 matches at 7 bases. The CDR3 loop spans 14 amino acids. Losses at the gene ends were 6 bases for V and 2 bases for J; bases not matched to a gene: 7. Germline loops: CDR1 SQVTM, CDR2 ANQGSEA. For the CDR3, the DNA is TGCAGCGTCTTACTAGGGACAGCTGGAAACACCATATATTTT. This encodes CSVLLGTAGNTIYF.

The chain has TRBV5-1 and TRBJ2-5, with TRBD1 identical over 7 bases. V trimming: 5 bases; J trimming: 5 bases; junction bases outside the gene matches: 12. The CDR3 consists of 15 residues. Germline V gives CDR1 SGHRS, CDR2 YFSETQ. CDR3 sequence reads: CASRRRLGQEETQYF. The DNA of the CDR3 is TGCGCCAGCAGGAGGCGACTTGGACAGGAGGAGACCCAGTACTTC.

This chain connects TRBV6-6 to TRBJ2-1; 8 bases align to TRBD2. J gave up 3 bases and V 5 bases, and 6 bases lay outside the gene matches. Germline CDR1 and CDR2: MNHNY and SVGAGI (reference sequence). The CDR3 consists of 15 residues. The CDR3 nucleotides read TGTGCCAGCAGTGCAACGGGACTAGTCTACAATGAGCAGTTCTTC. This translates into CASSATGLVYNEQFF.

V gene TRBV27 combines with J gene TRBJ2-7; TRBD2 agrees at 7 bases. This CDR3 has 17 amino acids. CDR1 and CDR2 from the germline V gene are MNHEY and SMNVEV (reference sequence). The V and J ends lost 3 bases and 1 base, in that order; junction bases with no gene match: 12. CDR3 sequence reads: CASSLRESLVSSYEQYF. In DNA form, the CDR3 reads TGTGCCAGCAGTTTGCGGGAGTCCCTAGTAAGTTCCTACGAGCAGTACTTC.

The chain couples TRBV29-1 to TRBJ2-5; 9 bases map to TRBD1. CDR1 is SQVTM, CDR2 ANQGSEA, per germline. The CDR3 consists of 13 residues. Unmatched junction bases numbered 5, after V lost 7 bases and J lost 2 bases. CDR3 amino acids: CSATGTGQETQYF. CDR3 DNA: TGCAGCGCTACCGGGACAGGGCAAGAGACCCAGTACTTC.

CDR3 nucleotide sequence: TGTGCCAGCAGCTCGATGCAGGACAGGGGGCATCGGCAGAGACAAGAGACCCAGTACTTC. It is translated as CASSSMQDRGHRQRQETQYF. The V and J genes are TRBV7-8 and TRBJ2-5; 11 bases fit TRBD1. Germline V lookup: CDR1 SGHVS, CDR2 FQNEAQ. V was clipped by 4 bases and J by 2 bases; unmatched bases: 18. The CDR3 contains 20 residues.

This chain joins TRBV28 and TRBJ2-5, with 9 bases fitting TRBD1. Trimming cost V 4 bases and J 0 bases; bases outside gene matches: 3. CDR1 is MDHEN and CDR2 is SYDVKM in the germline V gene. The CDR3 consists of 15 residues. CDR3 sequence reads: CASSWGQGNQETQYF. CDR3 sequence (DNA): TGTGCCAGCAGTTGGGGACAGGGAAACCAAGAGACCCAGTACTTC.

This sequence joins TRBV5-1 and TRBJ2-3; the D is unclear. This CDR3 comprises 16 residues. Germline V gene lookup returns CDR1 SGHRS and CDR2 YFSETQ. The V and J ends lost 2 bases and 0 bases respectively, with 13 bases between them. CDR3 sequence: CASSFSATVSTDTQYF. In DNA form, the CDR3 reads TGCGCCAGCAGCTTCTCGGCAACAGTTAGCACAGATACGCAGTATTTT.

The chain has TRBV13 and TRBJ1-1; D not resolved. CDR3 size: 12 residues. V was trimmed by 0 bases and J by 6 bases, leaving 5 bases between them. Germline assignment: CDR1 PRHDT and CDR2 FYEKMQ (reference sequence). The CDR3 protein is CASSLGGPEAFF. The CDR3 bases are TGTGCCAGCAGCTTAGGGGGCCCTGAAGCTTTCTTT.

This clone showed up just once. The genes are TRBV19 and TRBJ2-7, with TRBD2 identical over 7 bases. The germline CDR1 and CDR2 sequences are LNHDA and SQIVND (reference sequence). V shed 1 base, J shed 2 bases, and the junction held 8 bases outside the gene matches. CDR3 length equals 16 residues. CDR3 protein: CASSIVRAGPTYEQYF. CDR3 coding DNA: TGTGCCAGTAGTATAGTTCGAGCGGGACCAACCTACGAGCAGTACTTC.